This entry lists 27 T cell receptor beta chains sequenced from one sample in a study of response to subunit inactivated influenza vaccine. TCRdb passed the RT-PCR reads through MiXCR, listing each CDR3 protein once. Seen here are about 780,000 distinct CDR3 sequences, around a sixth observed once, and the top ten hold approximately 11%. The sequences come from PBMCs from blood, collected more than 4 days after vaccination. The source is a man in his fifties who received an inactivated influenza vaccine.

This clonotype turned up a few times. The chain combines TRBV7-2 with TRBJ2-1, with D possibly being TRBD1 (6 bases). CDR1 and CDR2 (germline): SGHTA, FQGNSA. The CDR3 length is 16 residues. With 2 bases removed from V and 1 base from J, the gap between germline ends came to 12 bases. The CDR3 region is CASSLTRQASYNEQFF. The CDR3 DNA sequence: TGTGCCAGCAGCTTAACCAGACAGGCTTCCTACAATGAGCAGTTCTTC.

This clonotype was counted at least ten times. The chain carries TRBV7-6 and TRBJ2-3, with 7 bases lining up with TRBD1. The CDR3 sequence is 17 residues long. Germline CDR1 reads SGHVS; CDR2 reads FNYEAQ. J was trimmed by 4 bases and V by 0 bases; bases with no gene match: 10. CDR3 DNA sequence: TGTGCCAGCAGCTTAGCGTATCCAGGGGGTGGTGCAGATACGCAGTATTTT. Protein sequence: CASSLAYPGGGADTQYF.

The rearrangement uses TRBV5-1 and TRBJ2-5; no reliable D call. CDR1 SGHRS and CDR2 YFSETQ come from the germline V gene. The V and J ends lost 0 bases and 13 bases respectively, with 16 bases between them. This CDR3 contains 13 residues. CDR3 residues: CASSLDRDNEPYF. CDR3 nucleotides: TGCGCCAGCAGCTTGGACAGAGACAACGAGCCGTACTTC. The complete variable domain, with remaining parts taken from reference TRBV5-1 and TRBJ2-5, reads KAGVTQTPRYLIKTRGQQVTLSCSPISGHRSVSWYQQTPGQGLQFLFEYFSETQRNKGNFPGRFSGRQFSNSRSEMNVSTLELGDSALYLCASSLDRDNEPYFGPGTRLLVL.

The chain employs TRBV12-3 or TRBV12-4 and TRBJ2-5; 9 bases align to TRBD1. The assigned J gene may be wrong: the sequence end matches TRBJ2-1 better. The CDR3 totals 15 residues. The CDR3: CASSSTGGGQETQFF. CDR3 sequence (DNA): TGTGCCAGCAGCTCAACAGGGGGCGGGCAAGAGACCCAGTTCTTC.

This clonotype was recorded a few times. The chain has TRBV7-8 and TRBJ2-7; D uncertain. Germline CDR1 reads SGHVS; CDR2 reads FQNEAQ. The CDR3 consists of 15 residues. Trimming pared 6 bases from V and 0 bases from J, leaving 15 bases between. DNA for the CDR3: TGTGCCAGCAGATTGGCGCCGGAGCGCTCCTACGAGCAGTACTTC. Encoded protein: CASRLAPERSYEQYF.

This clonotype was seen only a few times. The CDR3 reads CASSLLANEQFF. The CDR3 DNA reads TGTGCCAGCAGCTTACTAGCTAATGAGCAGTTCTTC. V usage is TRBV7-9 and J usage is TRBJ2-1; D is perhaps TRBD2 (5 bases). Germline V gene data show CDR1 as SEHNR and CDR2 as FQNEAQ (reference sequence). The CDR3 extends over 12 amino acids. V shed 2 bases and J shed 7 bases, with 6 bases lying between them.

This chain uses TRBV10-3 with TRBJ1-6; 7 bases are a match to TRBD1. Trimming cost V 6 bases and J 8 bases; bases outside gene matches: 7. CDR1 and CDR2 from the germline V gene are ENHRY and SYGVKD. This CDR3 comprises 14 residues. The CDR3 protein is CAISRDSGDSPLHF. CDR3 DNA: TGTGCCATCAGCCGGGACAGCGGAGATTCACCCCTCCACTTT.

The rearrangement joins TRBV6-1 to TRBJ2-7; D may be TRBD1 (5 bases). Trimming took 6 bases from V and 3 from J, leaving 15 bases between them. This CDR3 region has 14 residues. Germline V gene sequence: CDR1 MNHNS, CDR2 SASEGT. CDR3 in amino acids: CASRGQGIGYEQYF. CDR3 nucleotides: TGTGCCAGCAGGGGCCAGGGTATCGGCTACGAGCAGTACTTC.

This clonotype was seen ten or more times. The chain recombines TRBV12-3 or TRBV12-4 with TRBJ2-2; TRBD1 is a possible D gene (5 bases). The CDR3 runs 15 residues. Trimming left V 3 bases short and J 1 base short, with 9 bases between. In DNA form, the CDR3 reads TGTGCCAGCAGTTTTGCAGGGCTGAACACCGGGGAGCTGTTTTTT. Translated, it gives CASSFAGLNTGELFF.

The gene calls are TRBV6-5 and TRBJ2-7; possibly TRBD1 for D (6 bases). V lost 3 bases to trimming and J lost 3 bases, with 9 bases between them. Germline V lookup: CDR1 MNHEY, CDR2 SVGAGI. This CDR3 region has 13 residues. CDR3 residues: CASSYGRGYEQYF. In nucleotides, the CDR3 is TGTGCCAGCAGTTATGGCAGGGGCTACGAGCAGTACTTC.

This clonotype was observed at least ten times. V and J are TRBV12-3 or TRBV12-4 and TRBJ1-5; possible D gene TRBD1, 5 bases. This CDR3 comprises 12 residues. The V and J ends lost 3 bases and 6 bases respectively, with 6 bases between them. The CDR3 spells CASSLGVQPQHF. Here the CDR3 DNA reads TGTGCCAGCAGTTTGGGGGTTCAGCCCCAGCATTTT.

This clonotype was observed a few times. The J gene is TRBJ2-1, the V gene TRBV20-1, with 9 bases that match TRBD2. From germline, CDR1 is DFQATT and CDR2 SNEGSKA (reference sequence). This CDR3 has 17 amino acids. V shed 1 base and J 1 base; nucleotides not matched to a gene: 8. This chain's CDR3 is CSARVLASGKSYNEQFF. In nucleotides, the CDR3 is TGCAGTGCTAGAGTCTTGGCTAGCGGGAAATCCTACAATGAGCAGTTCTTC.

The genes are TRBV3-1 and TRBJ1-2, with unresolved D. Trimming took 1 base from V and 4 from J, leaving 4 bases between them. This CDR3 spans 12 amino acids. Germline V lookup: CDR1 LGHDT, CDR2 YNNKEL (reference sequence). The CDR3 sequence: CASSQASYGYTF. In nucleotides, the CDR3 is TGTGCCAGCAGCCAAGCCAGCTATGGCTACACCTTC.

This clonotype turned up a few times. This sequence joins TRBV27 and TRBJ2-7; 8 nucleotides line up with TRBD2. The V gene's germline CDR1 is MNHEY and CDR2 SMNVEV (reference sequence). Trimming took 3 bases from V and 0 from J; bases not matched to a gene: 4. This CDR3 comprises 15 residues. In DNA form, the CDR3 reads TGTGCCAGCAGTTTCGCGGGGGGCCTCTCCTACGAGCAGTACTTC. This gives the protein CASSFAGGLSYEQYF.

This clonotype appeared a few times. This chain uses TRBV6-2 or TRBV6-3 with TRBJ2-5; D gene unclear. The CDR3 covers 11 residues. Germline CDR1 reads MNHEY; CDR2 reads SVGEGT. V lost 5 bases, J lost 6 bases, and 7 bases lay in between. The CDR3 region has the DNA TGTGCCAGCAGTGAGTCGCAGACCCAGTACTTC. Residues: CASSESQTQYF.

The chain combines TRBV7-9 with TRBJ2-7; D not certain. The CDR3 totals 15 residues. The V end was cut by 3 bases, the J end by 0 bases, with 12 bases between. Germline V gene lookup returns CDR1 SEHNR and CDR2 FQNEAQ (reference sequence). The CDR3 sequence: CASSFMAESSYEQYF. The CDR3 nucleotides read TGTGCCAGCAGCTTTATGGCGGAGAGCTCCTACGAGCAGTACTTC.

This clonotype was recorded only once. The rearrangement joins TRBV4-3 to TRBJ1-3; D gene ambiguous. The V gene's germline CDR1 is LGHNA and CDR2 YSLEER. The CDR3 extends over 16 amino acids. V lost 1 base, J lost 4 bases, and 14 bases lay in between. CDR3 residues: CASSQGPNHEGNTIYF. CDR3 nucleotides: TGCGCCAGCAGCCAAGGACCGAATCACGAGGGAAACACCATATATTTT.

Ten or more counts support this clonotype. This chain connects TRBV29-1 to TRBJ1-2; D is ambiguous. V lost 4 bases to trimming and J lost 7 bases, with 13 bases between them. CDR1 is SQVTM and CDR2 is ANQGSEA in the germline V gene. The CDR3 covers 12 residues. The CDR3 sequence: CSVGTVRPGYTF. Written as DNA, the CDR3 is TGCAGCGTTGGTACGGTTAGACCTGGCTACACCTTC.

This clonotype has a handful of counts. This chain connects TRBV15 to TRBJ2-3, with 7 bases fitting TRBD2. Looked up from germline, CDR1 is LNHNV and CDR2 is YYDKDF (reference sequence). The trim removed 0 bases at V and 14 bases at J, leaving 5 bases unmatched. This CDR3 has 12 residues. The CDR3 protein is CATSRDQRDRYF. For the CDR3, the DNA is TGTGCCACCAGCAGAGACCAGCGGGACCGGTATTTT.

This clonotype was observed a handful of times. The V call is TRBV7-9, the J call TRBJ1-5; D unresolved. CDR1 and CDR2 (germline): SEHNR, FQNEAQ (reference sequence). The V end lost 2 bases, the J end lost 2 bases, and 10 bases lay between the germline ends. This CDR3 comprises 15 residues. The CDR3 nucleotides are TGTGCCAGCAGCTTATCACAGTCCGGCAATCAGCCCCAGCATTTT. Encoded protein: CASSLSQSGNQPQHF.

The gene calls are TRBV4-3 and TRBJ2-1; no clear D gene. V was trimmed by 2 bases and J by 0 bases, leaving 11 bases between them. The germline CDR1 and CDR2 sequences are LGHNA and YSLEER. The CDR3 runs to 16 residues. The DNA for the CDR3 is TGCGCCAGCAGCCAAACTACTGCCCTCTCCTACAATGAGCAGTTCTTC. As protein: CASSQTTALSYNEQFF.

This rearrangement joins TRBV4-2 to TRBJ2-2, with D maybe TRBD2 (6 bases). Germline CDR1 LGHNA, CDR2 YNFKEQ. The V end was cut by 1 base, the J end by 7 bases, with 7 bases between. The CDR3 length is 13 residues. CDR3 amino acids: CASSQARDGELFF. Written as DNA, the CDR3 is TGTGCCAGCAGCCAAGCGCGGGACGGGGAGCTGTTTTTT.

The table lists this clonotype with a few counts. The gene calls are TRBV10-3 and TRBJ1-1; no clear D gene. Trimming took off 0 bases at V and 4 bases at J, with 12 bases between the two ends. Germline CDR1 reads ENHRY; CDR2 reads SYGVKD. This CDR3 contains 15 residues. This CDR3 reads CAISESTPGSTEAFF. The CDR3 coding sequence is TGTGCCATCAGTGAGTCGACTCCGGGGAGCACTGAAGCTTTCTTT.

V gene TRBV4-2 combines with J gene TRBJ2-3; 7 positions match TRBD2. This CDR3 region has 15 residues. The germline V gene encodes CDR1 LGHNA and CDR2 YNFKEQ. V shed 3 bases and J 0 bases; nucleotides not matched to a gene: 3. The CDR3 DNA follows: TGTGCCAGCAGCCAGTGGACTAGGAGCACAGATACGCAGTATTTT. The encoded protein is CASSQWTRSTDTQYF.

V is TRBV5-1 and J is TRBJ1-4; no reliable D call. In germline, CDR1 is SGHRS, CDR2 YFSETQ. Trimming left V 0 bases short and J 4 bases short, with 10 bases between. This CDR3 has 15 residues. As DNA, the CDR3 is TGCGCCAGCAGCTTGGGTTCCGCAGGTAATGAAAAACTGTTTTTT. It yields the protein CASSLGSAGNEKLFF.

A few counts support this clonotype. The chain recombines TRBV5-1 with TRBJ2-2; 7 nucleotides line up with TRBD2. V was clipped by 4 bases and J by 1 base; unmatched bases: 7. Per the germline V gene, CDR1 is SGHRS and CDR2 is YFSETQ. The CDR3 runs to 16 residues. In DNA, the CDR3 is TGCGCCAGCAGCGGATTGACTAGCCAGAACACCGGGGAGCTGTTTTTT. Its translation is CASSGLTSQNTGELFF. The whole variable domain, remainder taken from reference TRBV5-1 and TRBJ2-2, is KAGVTQTPRYLIKTRGQQVTLSCSPISGHRSVSWYQQTPGQGLQFLFEYFSETQRNKGNFPGRFSGRQFSNSRSEMNVSTLELGDSALYLCASSGLTSQNTGELFFGEGSRLTVL.

This clonotype has more than one count but fewer than ten. This chain joins TRBV7-2 and TRBJ2-5; 9 positions agree with TRBD2. V was pared by 2 bases and J by 5 bases, with 9 bases of the junction left unmatched. CDR3 length equals 16 residues. Germline CDR1 reads SGHTA; CDR2 reads FQGNSA. The CDR3, as DNA: TGTGCCAGCAGCTTATGGTCCGGCGGGAGGGGTGAGACCCAGTACTTC. This codes for CASSLWSGGRGETQYF.